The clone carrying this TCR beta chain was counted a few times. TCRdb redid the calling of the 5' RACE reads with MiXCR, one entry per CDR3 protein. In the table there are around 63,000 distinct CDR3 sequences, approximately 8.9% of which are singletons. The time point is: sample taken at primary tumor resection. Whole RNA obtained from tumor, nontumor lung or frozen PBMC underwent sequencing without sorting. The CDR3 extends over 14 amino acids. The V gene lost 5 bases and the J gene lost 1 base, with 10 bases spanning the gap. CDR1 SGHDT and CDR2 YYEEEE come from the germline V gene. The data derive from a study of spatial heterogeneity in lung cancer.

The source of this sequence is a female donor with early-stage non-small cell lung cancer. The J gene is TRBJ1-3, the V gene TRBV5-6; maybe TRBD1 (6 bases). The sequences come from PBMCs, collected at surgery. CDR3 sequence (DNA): TGTGCCAGCAGTCGAGACAGGTCTGGAAACACCATATATTTT. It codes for CASSRDRSGNTIYF.